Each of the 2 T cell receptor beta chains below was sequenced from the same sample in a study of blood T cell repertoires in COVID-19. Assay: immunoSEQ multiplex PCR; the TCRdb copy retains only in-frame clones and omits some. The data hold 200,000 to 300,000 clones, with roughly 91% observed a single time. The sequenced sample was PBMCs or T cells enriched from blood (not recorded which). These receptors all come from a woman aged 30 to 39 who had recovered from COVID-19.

The CDR3 loop reads CASSAAPGQGNIQYF. CDR3 nucleotide sequence: TGTGCCAGCAGCGCTGCCCCGGGACAGGGAAACATTCAGTACTTC. The chain is built from TRBV11-2 and TRBJ2-4, with 9 bases identical to TRBD1. The CDR3 spans 15 residues. Germline assignment: CDR1 SGHAT and CDR2 FQNNGV. The V segment lost 5 bases and the J segment 6 bases; nucleotides outside the gene matches: 8.

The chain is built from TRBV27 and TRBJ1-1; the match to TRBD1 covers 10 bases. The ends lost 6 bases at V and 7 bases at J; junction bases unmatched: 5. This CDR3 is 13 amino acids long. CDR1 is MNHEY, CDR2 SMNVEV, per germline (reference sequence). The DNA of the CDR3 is TGTGCCAGCAGCCAAGGACAGGGGGGTGAAGCTTTCTTT. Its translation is CASSQGQGGEAFF.